This T cell receptor (beta chain) was recorded in a study of technical replicates of blood from several donors. Germline V gene data show CDR1 as MNHEY and CDR2 as SMNVEV (reference sequence). V trimming: 2 bases; J trimming: 8 bases; junction bases outside the gene matches: 7. The length of the CDR3 is 14 residues. Data came from immunoSEQ multiplex PCR; TCRdb stores just in-frame clones and leaves some out. The repertoire holds around 50,000 clones, with 90% to 96% as singletons. The TCR comes from a human donor in good health. The chain uses TRBV27 and TRBJ1-2, with TRBD1 matching over 8 bases. What was sequenced was T cells isolated from PBMCs. The CDR3 coding sequence is TGTGCCAGCAGTTTACTGACAGGGGTAGGAGGCTACACCTTC. This codes for CASSLLTGVGGYTF.